The 23 T cell receptor beta chains presented below share a single source sample, sequenced in a study of T cells in tuberculosis. Libraries were prepared by immunoSEQ multiplex PCR; TCRdb keeps only in-frame clonotypes and omits some of them. The sample shows approximately 30,000 clones, 97% of them seen only once. The sequencing sample was made of PBMCs. The source is a donor between 5 and 29 years old with latent tuberculosis or without tuberculosis infection.

The CDR3 region has the DNA TGTGCCAGCACTAAGGGGACCGGGGAGCTGTTTTTT. Amino acids: CASTKGTGELFF. The V and J genes are TRBV2 and TRBJ2-2; D may be TRBD1 (5 bases). The CDR3 extends over 12 amino acids. V lost 7 bases and J 5 bases, leaving 8 bases between the germline ends. Germline V gives CDR1 SNHLY, CDR2 FYNNEI.

The chain employs TRBV7-3 and TRBJ2-1, with D maybe TRBD1 (5 bases). Looked up from germline, CDR1 is SGHTA and CDR2 is FQGTGA. The V and J ends lost 5 bases and 4 bases respectively, with 12 bases between them. The CDR3 has 14 residues. In DNA, the CDR3 is TGTGCCAGCAGCATAGGTAGGGGTTACAATGAGCAGTTCTTC. Its protein is CASSIGRGYNEQFF.

This chain uses TRBV5-1 with TRBJ2-7, with 8 bases fitting TRBD2. Germline CDR1 is SGHRS and CDR2 is YFSETQ. With V trimmed by 4 bases and J by 0 bases, 6 bases remained unmatched. The CDR3 runs to 15 residues. Written as DNA, the CDR3 is TGCGCCAGCAGCGGAAGCGGGGGCCGCTCCTACGAGCAGTACTTC. Protein sequence: CASSGSGGRSYEQYF.

The chain recombines TRBV5-1 with TRBJ2-3; 12 bases line up with TRBD1. CDR1 is SGHRS, CDR2 YFSETQ, per germline. The CDR3 contains 16 residues. Unmatched junction bases numbered 8, after V lost 4 bases and J lost 5 bases. CDR3 sequence reads: CASSPGGTGGEDTQYF. The CDR3 region has the DNA TGCGCCAGCAGCCCCGGAGGGACAGGGGGCGAAGATACGCAGTATTTT.

This sequence joins TRBV6-5 and TRBJ1-1; D is perhaps TRBD1 (6 bases). Trimming stripped 4 bases from V and 1 base from J, with 10 bases between. CDR1 is MNHEY and CDR2 is SVGAGI in the germline V gene. The CDR3 totals 14 residues. In nucleotides, the CDR3 is TGTGCCAGCAGTTCACAGGGTAGGAACACTGAAGCTTTCTTT. Its translation is CASSSQGRNTEAFF.

The chain joins TRBV7-3 to TRBJ2-1, with D possibly TRBD2 on 6 matching bases. Trimming took 0 bases from V and 9 from J, leaving 12 bases between them. The CDR3 length is 14 residues. Germline CDR1 reads SGHTA; CDR2 reads FQGTGA. CDR3 amino acids: CASSLTGGQGEQFF. CDR3 in DNA: TGTGCCAGCAGCTTAACCGGAGGGCAGGGTGAGCAGTTCTTC.

The chain has TRBV27 and TRBJ1-5, with no clear D. The CDR3 loop spans 13 amino acids. Germline CDR1 is MNHEY and CDR2 is SMNVEV (reference sequence). V was pared by 3 bases and J by 3 bases, with 6 bases between. This chain's CDR3 is CASSFQNNQPQHF. The CDR3 DNA is TGTGCCAGCAGTTTTCAAAACAATCAGCCCCAGCATTTT.

This chain joins TRBV2 and TRBJ1-1; weak D call: TRBD1 (6 bases). The germline gives CDR1 SNHLY, CDR2 FYNNEI. This CDR3 spans 17 amino acids. Trimming shortened V by 1 base and J by 4 bases, and 19 bases separated the two germline ends. CDR3 in DNA: TGTGCCAGCAGTGAAGAAGGGGGAAGCTCGGGTTTCACTGAAGCTTTCTTT. Translated: CASSEEGGSSGFTEAFF.

The chain joins TRBV5-1 to TRBJ2-6, with no clear D. The length of the CDR3 is 15 residues. Deletions cut 6 bases from V and 3 bases from J, with 13 bases between. Germline-derived CDR1 and CDR2 are SGHRS and YFSETQ. The CDR3 loop reads CASIPGFGGANVLTF. The DNA for the CDR3 is TGCGCCAGCATTCCCGGGTTCGGTGGGGCCAACGTCCTGACTTTC.

The rearrangement uses TRBV2 and TRBJ1-1; tentative D call: TRBD1 (5 bases). This CDR3 contains 12 residues. Germline CDR1 is SNHLY and CDR2 is FYNNEI. Trimming cost V 8 bases and J 8 bases, with 15 bases left between them. DNA of the CDR3: TGTGCCAGCTCTCAGGACACCCTCGAAGCTTTCTTT. It specifies CASSQDTLEAFF.

The chain links TRBV6-5 to TRBJ1-2; D is ambiguous. CDR3 length equals 15 residues. Trimming took 2 bases from V and 4 from J, leaving 14 bases between them. Germline loops: CDR1 MNHEY, CDR2 SVGAGI. Written as DNA, the CDR3 is TGTGCCAGCAGTTACGATCTTCGACTTTCCTATGGCTACACCTTC. This gives the protein CASSYDLRLSYGYTF.

The rearrangement uses TRBV28 and TRBJ1-2; TRBD1 is a possible D gene (5 bases). The length of the CDR3 is 12 residues. Trimming took 10 bases from V and 4 from J, leaving 13 bases between them. The germline V gene encodes CDR1 MDHEN and CDR2 SYDVKM. This chain's CDR3 is CATTPGGYGYTF. The CDR3 bases are TGTGCCACTACCCCGGGGGGCTATGGCTACACCTTC.

The V call is TRBV30, the J call TRBJ2-7, with D hard to call. The CDR3 consists of 15 residues. Trimming pared 5 bases from V and 1 base from J, leaving 18 bases between. The germline V gene encodes CDR1 GTSNPN and CDR2 SVGIG (reference sequence). The CDR3 sequence: CAWESHELVSYEQYF. CDR3 sequence (DNA): TGTGCCTGGGAGAGCCATGAACTCGTATCCTACGAGCAGTACTTC.

This chain uses TRBV5-1 with TRBJ1-2; D not resolved. Trimming left V 0 bases short and J 4 bases short, with 19 bases between. The CDR3 is 17 residues long. CDR1 and CDR2 from the germline V gene are SGHRS and YFSETQ. The CDR3 reads CASSLVRPSDDFYGYTF. The CDR3 DNA is TGCGCCAGCAGCTTGGTACGGCCCAGCGACGACTTCTATGGCTACACCTTC.

This clone was seen once. This chain uses TRBV30 with TRBJ1-4, with 7 bases aligning to TRBD1. V was clipped by 4 bases and J by 4 bases; unmatched bases: 3. CDR3 length equals 13 residues. Germline assignment: CDR1 GTSNPN and CDR2 SVGIG (reference sequence). The CDR3 sequence: CAWTRDSNEKLFF. The CDR3 DNA is TGTGCCTGGACCCGGGACAGTAATGAAAAACTGTTTTTT.

The genes are TRBV30 and TRBJ1-1, with a weak D call TRBD1 (5 bases). The CDR3 contains 13 residues. V lost 4 bases and J 4 bases, leaving 13 bases between the germline ends. Germline V gene lookup returns CDR1 GTSNPN and CDR2 SVGIG (reference sequence). CDR3 bases: TGTGCCTGGAACGGGGGAGAGGGCACTGAAGCTTTCTTT. Translation: CAWNGGEGTEAFF. Drawing the rest from reference TRBV30 and TRBJ1-1, the complete variable domain is SQTIHQWPATLVQPVGSPLSLECTVEGTSNPNLYWYRQAAGRGLQLLFYSVGIGQISSEVPQNLSASRPQDRQFILSSKKLLLSDSGFYLCAWNGGEGTEAFFGQGTRLTVV.

This clone was detected a few times. The rearrangement uses TRBV5-6 and TRBJ1-5, with 7 bases that match TRBD1. With V trimmed by 3 bases and J by 4 bases, 4 bases remained unmatched. This CDR3 spans 14 amino acids. Germline V gene data show CDR1 as SGHDT and CDR2 as YYEEEE. The CDR3 sequence is CASSSTGRNQPQHF. DNA of the CDR3: TGTGCCAGCAGCTCGACAGGGAGGAATCAGCCCCAGCATTTT. Full variable domain (outside the CDR3, taken from reference TRBV5-6 and TRBJ1-5): DAGVTQSPTHLIKTRGQQVTLRCSPKSGHDTVSWYQQALGQGPQFIFQYYEEEERQRGNFPDRFSGHQFPNYSSELNVNALLLGDSALYLCASSSTGRNQPQHFGDGTRLSIL.

V usage is TRBV4-1 and J usage is TRBJ1-5; 8 positions agree with TRBD1. Germline CDR1 MGHRA, CDR2 YSYEKL. The CDR3 is 16 residues long. The V gene end was trimmed by 2 bases and the J gene end by 1 base; junction bases not matched to a gene: 4. This CDR3 is CASSQRTGKSNQPQHF. DNA for the CDR3: TGCGCCAGCAGCCAACGGACAGGGAAGAGCAATCAGCCCCAGCATTTT.

About this clone: Its ends do not fully match the called genes, so a read error is possible. The J gene is TRBJ2-5, the V gene TRBV5-4, with 9 positions matching TRBD1. Germline loops: CDR1 SGHNT, CDR2 YYREEE (reference sequence). This CDR3 region has 14 residues. The CDR3 DNA reads TGTGCCAGTAGCTGGACAGGGGAGGGGGAGACCCAGTACTTC. Its translation: CASSWTGEGETQYF. The complete variable domain, with remaining parts taken from reference TRBV5-4 and TRBJ2-5, reads ETGVTQSPTHLIKTRGQQVTLRCSSQSGHNTVSWYQQALGQGPQFIFQYYREEENGRGNFPPRFSGLQFPNYSSELNVNALELDDSALYLCASSWTGEGETQYFGPGTRLLVL.

This clone showed up just a few times. V and J are TRBV19 and TRBJ2-7; 7 bases fit TRBD1. V lost 5 bases, J lost 0 bases, and 4 bases stayed unmatched. In germline, CDR1 is LNHDA, CDR2 SQIVND (reference sequence). The CDR3 has 14 residues. CDR3 nucleotides: TGTGCCAGTAGTGGGGACAGCTTCTCCTACGAGCAGTACTTC. Amino acids: CASSGDSFSYEQYF.

The V gene is TRBV5-6, the J gene TRBJ2-5; 9 bases align to TRBD1. Trimming took 3 bases from V and 2 from J; bases not matched to a gene: 5. CDR1 SGHDT and CDR2 YYEEEE come from the germline V gene. This CDR3 contains 15 residues. Written as DNA, the CDR3 is TGTGCCAGCAGCTGGGGGACAGGGAGGCAAGAGACCCAGTACTTC. Protein sequence: CASSWGTGRQETQYF.

This clone was detected only once. The chain is built from TRBV6-6 and TRBJ2-4, with D possibly matching TRBD1 (5 bases). This CDR3 has 15 amino acids. Germline CDR1 reads MNHNY; CDR2 reads SVGAGI (reference sequence). V lost 6 bases, J lost 0 bases, and 12 bases lay in between. The DNA of the CDR3 is TGTGCCAGCAGCACTCCAGGGATAGCCAAAAACATTCAGTACTTC. This sequence encodes CASSTPGIAKNIQYF.

The chain joins TRBV30 to TRBJ2-3; 10 nucleotides align to TRBD2. V trimming: 6 bases; J trimming: 5 bases; junction bases outside the gene matches: 8. Germline CDR1 and CDR2: GTSNPN and SVGIG (reference sequence). CDR3 length equals 14 residues. The CDR3 loop is CACGQRGGGDTQYF. The DNA of the CDR3 is TGTGCCTGCGGGCAGCGGGGGGGCGGAGATACGCAGTATTTT.